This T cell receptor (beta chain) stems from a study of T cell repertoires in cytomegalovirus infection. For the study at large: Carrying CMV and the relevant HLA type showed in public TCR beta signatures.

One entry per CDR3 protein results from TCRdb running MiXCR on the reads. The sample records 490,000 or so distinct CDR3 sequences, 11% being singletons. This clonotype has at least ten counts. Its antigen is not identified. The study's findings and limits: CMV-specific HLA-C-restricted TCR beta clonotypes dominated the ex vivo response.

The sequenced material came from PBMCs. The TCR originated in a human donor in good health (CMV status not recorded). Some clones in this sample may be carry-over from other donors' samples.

The CDR3 loop reads CASSPPGTAGNTIYF. CDR3 in DNA: TGTGCCAGCAGCCCCCCCGGGACGGCTGGAAACACCATATATTTT. The V gene is TRBV14, the J gene TRBJ1-3; possibly TRBD1 for D (5 bases). The ends were cut back, 4 bases at V and 2 bases at J, with 12 bases in the middle. The CDR3 has 15 amino acids. CDR1 is SGHDN, CDR2 FVKESK, per germline.